A single sample is the source of the 27 T cell receptor beta chains below, sequenced in a study of cytomegalovirus exposure and HLA in healthy donors. Primers included in the PCR were 60 Vbeta and 13 Jbeta primers. Sequenced by immunoSEQ multiplex PCR; TCRdb stores in-frame clones only, minus some. Here the sample table reports 150,000 to 200,000 clones. Material: PBMCs. These receptors were taken from a man in his thirties or forties in good health and CMV-seronegative.

The rearrangement links TRBV13 to TRBJ2-3, with 9 positions matching TRBD1. The CDR3 consists of 16 residues. V lost 0 bases to trimming and J lost 3 bases; unmatched junction nucleotides: 4. CDR1 and CDR2 (germline): PRHDT, FYEKMQ (reference sequence). CDR3 protein: CASSLGGQGKTDTQYF. CDR3 nucleotides: TGTGCCAGCAGCTTAGGGGGACAGGGTAAAACAGATACGCAGTATTTT. Using reference TRBV13 and TRBJ2-3 for the parts outside the CDR3, the full variable domain is AAGVIQSPRHLIKEKRETATLKCYPIPRHDTVYWYQQGPGQDPQFLISFYEKMQSDKGSIPDRFSAQQFSDYHSELNMSSLELGDSALYFCASSLGGQGKTDTQYFGPGTRLTVL.

This chain uses TRBV7-2 with TRBJ2-5; 7 nucleotides agree with TRBD1. The V and J ends lost 5 bases and 6 bases, in that order; junction bases with no gene match: 6. CDR3 length equals 13 residues. CDR1 is SGHTA and CDR2 is FQGNSA in the germline V gene. The DNA for the CDR3 is TGTGCCAGCAGCGCGGACAGGAAAAAGACCCAGTACTTC. It yields the protein CASSADRKKTQYF. Filled out from reference TRBV7-2 and TRBJ2-5, the complete variable domain reads GAGVSQSPSNKVTEKGKDVELRCDPISGHTALYWYRQSLGQGLEFLIYFQGNSAPDKSGLPSDRFSAERTGGSVSTLTIQRTQQEDSAVYLCASSADRKKTQYFGPGTRLLVL.

CDR3 residues: CASSPQGLSNQPQHF. Here the CDR3 DNA reads TGTGCCAGCAGCCCCCAGGGTCTTAGCAATCAGCCCCAGCATTTT. The gene calls are TRBV7-9 and TRBJ1-5; D is perhaps TRBD1 (5 bases). CDR3 length equals 15 residues. V was trimmed by 5 bases and J by 0 bases, leaving 11 bases between them. Germline CDR1 and CDR2: SEHNR and FQNEAQ (reference sequence).

The gene calls are TRBV15 and TRBJ1-2; D ambiguous. The length of the CDR3 is 15 residues. Germline values: CDR1 LNHNV, CDR2 YYDKDF (reference sequence). Trimming stripped 0 bases from V and 8 bases from J, with 16 bases between. CDR3 nucleotide sequence: TGTGCCACCAGCAGAGACAGCGTAATGACTGGAGGCTACACCTTC. Residues: CATSRDSVMTGGYTF.

The chain has TRBV5-1 and TRBJ2-7, with a weak D call TRBD1 (5 bases). The CDR3 covers 15 residues. Trimming removed 9 bases from V and 3 bases from J, with 22 bases in between. The germline gives CDR1 SGHRS, CDR2 YFSETQ. The CDR3 DNA is TGCGCCACCAAACCTTTCGACAGTCCAAGCTACGAGCAGTACTTC. Encoded protein: CATKPFDSPSYEQYF.

This chain uses TRBV5-1 with TRBJ1-1; TRBD1 aligns across 10 bases. CDR3 length: 15 amino acids. Germline lookup yields CDR1 SGHRS and CDR2 YFSETQ. V gave up 0 bases and J gave up 4 bases; unmatched junction bases: 3. The CDR3 protein is CASSLGGTGATEAFF. CDR3 coding DNA: TGCGCCAGCAGCTTGGGAGGGACAGGGGCCACTGAAGCTTTCTTT.

The chain is built from TRBV7-9 and TRBJ1-5; a weak D match, TRBD1 (6 bases). Germline assignment: CDR1 SEHNR and CDR2 FQNEAQ (reference sequence). The CDR3 loop spans 16 amino acids. The ends were cut back, 1 base at V and 2 bases at J, with 12 bases in the middle. CDR3 bases: TGTGCCAGCAGCTTAGGAGGGGGGGTGGGCAATCAGCCCCAGCATTTT. Amino acids: CASSLGGGVGNQPQHF. Looking up the rest from reference TRBV7-9 and TRBJ1-5 gives the full variable domain: DTGVSQNPRHKITKRGQNVTFRCDPISEHNRLYWYRQTLGQGPEFLTYFQNEAQLEKSRLLSDRFSAERPKGSFSTLEIQRTEQGDSAMYLCASSLGGGVGNQPQHFGDGTRLSIL.

The rearrangement joins TRBV29-1 to TRBJ2-3; 14 positions agree with TRBD2. This CDR3 has 17 residues. The V gene's germline CDR1 is SQVTM and CDR2 ANQGSEA. The J segment lost 4 bases and the V segment lost 6 bases, leaving 12 bases of the junction unmatched. CDR3 loop: CSVMRTSGGTRADTQYF. CDR3 sequence (DNA): TGCAGCGTAATGAGGACTAGCGGGGGGACCCGGGCAGATACGCAGTATTTT.

The gene calls are TRBV5-5 and TRBJ1-1, with D maybe TRBD1 (6 bases). This CDR3 is built from 15 residues. Germline V lookup: CDR1 SGHKS, CDR2 YYEKEE (reference sequence). V gave up 3 bases and J gave up 1 base, with 13 bases separating them. The CDR3 is CASSWTDRSNTEAFF. In nucleotides, the CDR3 is TGTGCCAGCAGCTGGACAGACAGGTCGAACACTGAAGCTTTCTTT.

The chain carries TRBV7-9 and TRBJ2-3, with 11 bases lining up with TRBD2. The CDR3 has 18 residues. Germline values: CDR1 SEHNR, CDR2 FQNEAQ (reference sequence). V lost 5 bases, J lost 0 bases, and 10 bases stayed unmatched. DNA of the CDR3: TGTGCCAGCAGCGCAAGCCCTAGCGGGAGGTCCAGCACAGATACGCAGTATTTT. This codes for CASSASPSGRSSTDTQYF.

The rearrangement joins TRBV6-6 to TRBJ2-3; 7 positions match TRBD1. Germline CDR1 is MNHNY and CDR2 is SVGAGI (reference sequence). The CDR3 runs 15 residues. J gave up 5 bases and V 6 bases, and 11 bases lay outside the gene matches. As DNA, the CDR3 is TGTGCCAGCAGCCAGGGGGTAGGGTTTAGAGATACGCAGTATTTT. It translates to CASSQGVGFRDTQYF.

This chain joins TRBV14 and TRBJ2-5, with no clear D. The J call may be wrong; the DNA end is better matched by TRBJ2-7. The CDR3 has 13 residues. From germline, CDR1 is SGHDN and CDR2 FVKESK. DNA for the CDR3: TGTGCCAGCGGGCGGTTTGGGGCCTACGAGCAGTACTTC. This encodes CASGRFGAYEQYF.

This chain connects TRBV7-6 to TRBJ2-1; perhaps TRBD2 as D (5 bases). In germline, CDR1 is SGHVS, CDR2 FNYEAQ. The CDR3 extends over 16 amino acids. V was pared by 5 bases and J by 0 bases, with 14 bases between. The CDR3 spells CASSPRGVPSYNEQFF. The CDR3 coding sequence is TGTGCCAGCAGCCCCCGGGGTGTTCCCTCCTACAATGAGCAGTTCTTC.

The rearrangement joins TRBV30 to TRBJ1-6; D uncertain. V was pared by 4 bases and J by 5 bases, with 9 bases between. CDR1 GTSNPN and CDR2 SVGIG come from the germline V gene (reference sequence). The CDR3 runs 13 residues. CDR3: CAWTAGHNSPLHF. In DNA, the CDR3 is TGTGCCTGGACGGCAGGCCATAATTCACCCCTCCACTTT. Supplemented by reference TRBV30 and TRBJ1-6, the full variable domain reads SQTIHQWPATLVQPVGSPLSLECTVEGTSNPNLYWYRQAAGRGLQLLFYSVGIGQISSEVPQNLSASRPQDRQFILSSKKLLLSDSGFYLCAWTAGHNSPLHFGNGTRLTVT.

This chain links TRBV7-9 with TRBJ2-4, with TRBD2 matching over 8 bases. Trimming at V came to 1 base and at J to 7 bases, leaving 9 bases not matched to a gene. The CDR3 is 16 amino acids. CDR1 is SEHNR and CDR2 is FQNEAQ in the germline V gene (reference sequence). The CDR3: CASSLVLAGGGNIQYF. CDR3 nucleotides: TGTGCCAGCAGCTTAGTACTTGCGGGAGGAGGGAACATTCAGTACTTC.

This sequence joins TRBV5-6 and TRBJ1-3, with a weak D call TRBD1 (6 bases). The CDR3 is 15 residues long. Trimming removed 3 bases from V and 1 base from J, with 11 bases in between. Germline loops: CDR1 SGHDT, CDR2 YYEEEE. CDR3 amino acids: CASSWQGGSGNTIYF. The CDR3 DNA follows: TGTGCCAGCAGCTGGCAAGGGGGTTCTGGAAACACCATATATTTT.

V is TRBV11-3 and J is TRBJ1-1; tentative D call: TRBD1 (6 bases). The germline V gene has CDR1 SGHNT and CDR2 YENEEA. The CDR3 spans 13 residues. Trimming stripped 6 bases from V and 4 bases from J, with 12 bases between. The CDR3 nucleotides are TGTGCCAGCAGTTTCACAGGGCTCACTGAAGCTTTCTTT. It translates to CASSFTGLTEAFF.

This rearrangement joins TRBV10-1 to TRBJ1-1, with a possible D match to TRBD1 (6 bases). The CDR3 runs to 13 residues. The germline V gene encodes CDR1 WNHNN and CDR2 SYGVQD (reference sequence). V was pared by 4 bases and J by 7 bases, with 13 bases between. The DNA for the CDR3 is TGCGCCAGCAGTGCTGCGGGGGCGGATGAAGCTTTCTTT. Its translation: CASSAAGADEAFF.

The chain employs TRBV18 and TRBJ2-5; 13 bases are shared with TRBD2. Looked up from germline, CDR1 is KGHSH and CDR2 is LQKENI. The CDR3 runs 15 residues. Trimming cost V 8 bases and J 4 bases; bases outside gene matches: 7. CDR3 nucleotide sequence: TGTGCCAGCCTCACTAGCGGGGGGGCCCGAGAGACCCAGTACTTC. Translated: CASLTSGGARETQYF. Based on the CDR3 plus reference TRBV18 and TRBJ2-5, the full variable domain is NAGVMQNPRHLVRRRGQEARLRCSPMKGHSHVYWYRQLPEEGLKFMVYLQKENIIDESGMPKERFSAEFPKEGPSILRIQQVVRGDSAAYFCASLTSGGARETQYFGPGTRLLVL.

V usage is TRBV28 and J usage is TRBJ2-7; TRBD1 matches 9 bases. Germline CDR1 MDHEN, CDR2 SYDVKM. The V and J ends lost 7 bases and 5 bases, in that order; junction bases with no gene match: 9. The CDR3 runs 14 residues. CDR3 amino acids: CASTVGTGTNEQYF. In nucleotides, the CDR3 is TGTGCCAGCACAGTCGGGACAGGGACTAACGAGCAGTACTTC.

V usage is TRBV18 and J usage is TRBJ1-1; D possibly corresponds to TRBD1 (5 bases). V lost 2 bases and J lost 1, with 8 bases in between. The CDR3 runs 14 residues. Germline V gene sequence: CDR1 KGHSH, CDR2 LQKENI. The CDR3 protein is CASSPGGWNTEAFF. The CDR3 region has the DNA TGTGCCAGCTCACCAGGGGGGTGGAACACTGAAGCTTTCTTT.

The chain has TRBV6-5 and TRBJ1-2, with D perhaps TRBD1 (6 bases). Deletions cut 8 bases from V and 4 bases from J, with 14 bases between. There are 13 residues in the CDR3. CDR1 is MNHEY, CDR2 SVGAGI, per germline. Written as DNA, the CDR3 is TGTGCCAGCCGTCAAGACAGGCCCTATGGCTACACCTTC. Translating gives CASRQDRPYGYTF.

This rearrangement joins TRBV5-1 to TRBJ2-7; TRBD2 matches 16 bases. Germline V gives CDR1 SGHRS, CDR2 YFSETQ. The CDR3 runs to 16 residues. V lost 3 bases and J lost 6; bases outside the gene matches: 6. The CDR3 coding sequence is TGCGCCAGCAGCTGGGGGACTAGCGGGAGGGGTCTCGAGCAGTACTTC. This encodes CASSWGTSGRGLEQYF.

V gene TRBV10-3 combines with J gene TRBJ2-1; TRBD2 aligns across 10 bases. This CDR3 comprises 16 residues. Germline V gene sequence: CDR1 ENHRY, CDR2 SYGVKD. V lost 4 bases to trimming and J lost 3 bases; unmatched junction nucleotides: 6. The CDR3 DNA is TGTGCCATCAGTGGGACTAGCGGTCGGTACTACAATGAGCAGTTCTTC. Its translation is CAISGTSGRYYNEQFF.

The CDR3 DNA is TGTGCCAGCAGCCCTCCTGGGGAGCTGTTTTTT. It yields the protein CASSPPGELFF. V gene TRBV7-9 combines with J gene TRBJ2-2, with D unresolved. Germline V gives CDR1 SEHNR, CDR2 FQNEAQ (reference sequence). This CDR3 region has 11 residues. The ends were cut back, 5 bases at V and 8 bases at J, with 6 bases in the middle.

The V and J genes are TRBV11-2 and TRBJ2-2, with D tentatively TRBD1 (5 bases). The CDR3 sequence is 16 residues long. Per germline, CDR1 SGHAT and CDR2 FQNNGV. Trimming shortened V by 5 bases and J by 2 bases, and 15 bases separated the two germline ends. CDR3 coding DNA: TGTGCCAGCAGCCCATCCAGCAGGGTAAACACCGGGGAGCTGTTTTTT. Its translation: CASSPSSRVNTGELFF.

The rearrangement joins TRBV30 to TRBJ1-6; no clear D gene. The CDR3 spans 12 residues. In germline, CDR1 is GTSNPN, CDR2 SVGIG (reference sequence). Trimming left V 5 bases short and J 5 bases short, with 7 bases between. The CDR3: CAWRRDNSPLHF. The DNA for the CDR3 is TGTGCCTGGCGTCGGGATAATTCACCCCTCCACTTT.